Listed below are T cell receptor beta chains from one sample, sequenced in a study of blood T cell repertoires in COVID-19. Method: immunoSEQ multiplex PCR; TCRdb's copy keeps in-frame clones and lacks some. The sample shows more than 140,000 clones, around 80% of them seen only once. The sample taken for sequencing was peripheral blood. Receptors were obtained from a woman in her forties or fifties in a cohort sampled during active or convalescent COVID-19. The CDR3 runs from the conserved cysteine through the conserved F or W. The D gene is left open where the match is weak. Size tells how often a clone was seen (once, few, many) or the class of an expanded clone, and some rows leave it out.

clone size	D gene	V gene	J gene	CDR3 protein	CDR3 DNA
few	TRBD1	TRBV11-2	TRBJ2-2	CASSLGQGVRVGELFF	TGTGCCAGCAGCTTAGGACAGGGGGTTAGAGTCGGGGAGCTGTTTTTT
NA	NA	TRBV2	TRBJ1-6	CASSHRDSPLHF	TGTGCCAGCAGTCACAGGGACTCACCCCTCCACTTT
NA	NA	TRBV6-5	TRBJ1-4	CATLDATNEKLFF	TGTGCCACCCTAGACGCAACTAATGAAAAACTGTTTTTT
NA	NA	TRBV6-5	TRBJ1-1	CASSPQGLNTEAFF	TGTGCCAGCAGCCCACAGGGCTTGAACACTGAAGCTTTCTTT
NA	TRBD2	TRBV7-2	TRBJ2-3	CASSLAGTSGGMDTQYF	TGTGCCAGCAGCTTAGCAGGGACTAGCGGGGGAATGGATACGCAGTATTTT
few	TRBD2	TRBV2	TRBJ2-7	CASSSTSGGSYEQYF	TGTGCCAGCAGCTCGACTAGCGGGGGCTCGTACGAGCAGTACTTC
few	NA	TRBV3-1/TRBV3-2	TRBJ2-7	CASSRQPSSYEQYF	TGTGCCAGCAGCCGCCAACCCAGCTCCTACGAGCAGTACTTC
once	TRBD1	TRBV7-3	TRBJ2-1	CASSQRQGVMDEQFF	TGTGCCAGCAGCCAACGACAGGGTGTAATGGATGAGCAGTTCTTC
NA	NA	TRBV7-6	TRBJ2-1	CASSLYKSSQNEQFF	TGTGCCAGCAGCTTATATAAGTCTAGCCAGAATGAGCAGTTCTTC
NA	TRBD2	TRBV5-1	TRBJ2-5	CASSTGTSGGAQETQYF	TGCGCCAGCAGCACCGGGACTAGCGGGGGGGCCCAAGAGACCCAGTACTTC
NA	TRBD2	TRBV7-9	TRBJ2-1	CASIPFAGGANNEQFF	TGTGCCAGCATCCCTTTCGCGGGGGGCGCGAACAATGAGCAGTTCTTC
NA	TRBD2	TRBV9	TRBJ2-3	CASSVERGGALSTDTQYF	TGTGCCAGCAGCGTAGAGCGCGGGGGGGCCCTTAGCACAGATACGCAGTATTTT
NA	TRBD1	TRBV6-5	TRBJ2-3	CASRGQGERTDTQYF	TGTGCCAGTAGGGGGCAGGGTGAACGCACAGATACGCAGTATTTT
NA	NA	TRBV5-1	TRBJ1-1	CASSLEGRGEAFF	TGCGCCAGCAGCTTGGAGGGGCGCGGTGAAGCTTTCTTT
NA	NA	TRBV28	TRBJ1-1	CASTEGQITEAFF	TGTGCCAGCACCGAAGGACAGATCACTGAAGCTTTCTTT
NA	TRBD1	TRBV10-3	TRBJ1-5	CASGQAPNQPQHF	TGTGCCAGCGGACAGGCCCCTAATCAGCCCCAGCATTTT
NA	TRBD2	TRBV24-1	TRBJ2-1	CATSDSGTSADEQFF	TGTGCCACCAGTGACTCCGGGACTAGCGCCGATGAGCAGTTCTTC
NA	NA	TRBV5-6	TRBJ1-4	CASSVQGYGEKLFF	TGTGCCAGCAGCGTACAGGGCTATGGTGAAAAACTGTTTTTT
NA	TRBD2	TRBV5-1	TRBJ2-1	CASSLFQRGGRSYNEQFF	TGCGCCAGCAGCTTGTTCCAGCGGGGGGGCCGGTCCTACAATGAGCAGTTCTTC
NA	NA	TRBV5-1	TRBJ1-5	CASSLTGHDQPQHF	TGCGCCAGCAGCTTGACAGGTCATGATCAGCCCCAGCATTTT
NA	NA	TRBV5-1	TRBJ2-6	CASSWTGGRGAGGANVLTF	TGCGCCAGCAGCTGGACGGGAGGCAGGGGCGCAGGGGGGGCCAACGTCCTGACTTTC
NA	TRBD1	TRBV7-9	TRBJ2-2	CASSPRDRDGELFF	TGTGCCAGCAGCCCTAGAGACAGGGACGGGGAGCTGTTTTTT
once	TRBD1	TRBV19	TRBJ1-2	CASNNRGADGYTF	TGTGCCAGTAATAACAGGGGGGCCGATGGCTACACCTTC
once	TRBD1	TRBV10-3	TRBJ1-2	CAISAGQGNQDTF	TGTGCCATCAGTGCGGGACAGGGGAATCAGGACACCTTC
NA	NA	TRBV24-1	TRBJ2-2	CATSDTGNTGELFF	TGTGCCACCAGTGATACCGGGAACACCGGGGAGCTGTTTTTT
NA	NA	TRBV6-6	TRBJ1-1	CASSWTYMNTEAFF	TGTGCCAGCAGCTGGACATACATGAACACTGAAGCTTTCTTT
once	NA	TRBV2	TRBJ1-5	CASSESLLDQPQHF	TGTGCCAGCAGTGAGAGCCTGTTAGATCAGCCCCAGCATTTT
NA	TRBD1	TRBV30	TRBJ1-5	CAWNRQGGTQPQHF	TGTGCCTGGAACCGACAGGGGGGGACTCAGCCCCAGCATTTT
NA	NA	TRBV5-4	TRBJ2-5	CASSLPTPQETQYF	TGTGCCAGCAGCTTGCCGACACCTCAAGAGACCCAGTACTTC
NA	NA	TRBV15	TRBJ1-4	CATISLRVVPF	TGTGCCACCATCTCTTTGAGGGTCGTTCCTTTT